One sample yielded the 10 T cell receptor beta chains listed below, sequenced in a study of shared clonotypes between healthy human individuals. Generated by immunoSEQ multiplex PCR, the TCRdb table keeps only in-frame clones and is missing some. The table lists 1.4 million to 1.5 million clones, over 95% of them singletons. Sequenced input: naive CD4+ T cells sorted from blood. Regarding subset: CD45RA+ positively selected. These receptors all come from a man in his thirties or forties in good health.

Notes on this clone: Other DNA sequences in the sample encode the same CDR3. This chain uses TRBV15 with TRBJ2-7, with 7 bases matching TRBD1. Per germline, CDR1 LNHNV and CDR2 YYDKDF (reference sequence). V lost 3 bases and J lost 0; bases outside the gene matches: 5. The CDR3 sequence is 15 residues long. Here the CDR3 DNA reads TGTGCCACCAGCAGGGCCGGGACAGTCTCCTACGAGCAGTACTTC. It specifies CATSRAGTVSYEQYF.

This chain connects TRBV9 to TRBJ2-5; D is perhaps TRBD2 (8 bases). The CDR3 is 24 residues long. Germline V gene sequence: CDR1 SGDLS, CDR2 YYNGEE. Trimming stripped 3 bases from V and 1 base from J, with 40 bases between. The CDR3 spells CASSAGDRLPRAGVPGPSQETQYF. Here the CDR3 DNA reads TGTGCCAGCAGCGCAGGGGACAGATTACCACGAGCGGGAGTCCCGGGTCCAAGCCAAGAGACCCAGTACTTC. Based on the CDR3 plus reference TRBV9 and TRBJ2-5, the full variable domain is DSGVTQTPKHLITATGQRVTLRCSPRSGDLSVYWYQQSLDQGLQFLIQYYNGEERAKGNILERFSAQQFPDLHSELNLSSLELGDSALYFCASSAGDRLPRAGVPGPSQETQYFGPGTRLLVL.

This rearrangement joins TRBV5-6 to TRBJ2-5; the D gene is possibly TRBD1 (6 bases). V was shortened by 0 bases and J by 0 bases, with 12 bases between the two germline ends. The CDR3 consists of 16 residues. CDR1 is SGHDT, CDR2 YYEEEE, per germline. CDR3 sequence reads: CASSLVGNRDQETQYF. The CDR3 nucleotides are TGTGCCAGCAGCTTGGTGGGGAACAGGGACCAAGAGACCCAGTACTTC.

This chain links TRBV25-1 with TRBJ2-3, with D uncertain. V lost 5 bases, J lost 1 base, and 4 bases lay in between. Per germline, CDR1 MGHDK and CDR2 SYGVNS. This CDR3 comprises 12 residues. The CDR3 coding sequence is TGTGCCAGCAGTAAAGGCACAGATACGCAGTATTTT. This sequence encodes CASSKGTDTQYF.

This clone was counted once. J is TRBJ1-1 and V is TRBV18; D ambiguous. The ends were cut back, 1 base at V and 0 bases at J, with 15 bases in the middle. Germline CDR1 and CDR2: KGHSH and LQKENI. CDR3 length: 17 residues. In DNA form, the CDR3 reads TGTGCCAGCTCACCACTGCAGGCGAGGGTGCTGAACACTGAAGCTTTCTTT. This translates into CASSPLQARVLNTEAFF.

About this clone: In the same sample, other DNA sequences code for this CDR3. This chain joins TRBV5-1 and TRBJ2-5, with D possibly called TRBD1 or TRBD2 (5 bases each). The CDR3 runs to 13 residues. Germline loops: CDR1 SGHRS, CDR2 YFSETQ. Trimming removed 4 bases at V and 1 base at J, with 8 bases between. CDR3 nucleotide sequence: TGCGCCAGCAGCCGGGACGGCCAAGAGACCCAGTACTTC. It yields the protein CASSRDGQETQYF.

The genes are TRBV6-6 and TRBJ2-5; perhaps D is TRBD1 or TRBD2 (6 bases each). The CDR3 loop spans 15 amino acids. Germline V lookup: CDR1 MNHNY, CDR2 SVGAGI (reference sequence). V lost 8 bases and J 1 base, leaving 17 bases between the germline ends. CDR3 coding DNA: TGTGCCAGCCGGGGGAACAGGGTAGGCCAAGAGACCCAGTACTTC. Protein sequence: CASRGNRVGQETQYF.

V gene TRBV14 combines with J gene TRBJ2-1; TRBD1 agrees at 7 bases. CDR1 SGHDN and CDR2 FVKESK come from the germline V gene. V lost 1 base to trimming and J lost 2 bases; unmatched junction nucleotides: 2. This CDR3 is built from 15 residues. CDR3 sequence: CASSQVRGPYNEQFF. CDR3 bases: TGTGCCAGCAGCCAAGTAAGGGGGCCCTACAATGAGCAGTTCTTC.

The gene calls are TRBV6-5 and TRBJ2-1; 10 bases fit TRBD1. This CDR3 has 16 residues. After removal of 4 bases from V and 7 bases from J, the junction contained 10 bases not matched to a gene. Germline values: CDR1 MNHEY, CDR2 SVGAGI. CDR3 loop: CASSSVGGTGANEQFF. As DNA, the CDR3 is TGTGCCAGCAGTTCAGTTGGGGGGACAGGGGCTAATGAGCAGTTCTTC.

V usage is TRBV5-4 and J usage is TRBJ1-3; tentative D call: TRBD1 (6 bases). Per the germline V gene, CDR1 is SGHNT and CDR2 is YYREEE (reference sequence). Trimming shortened V by 2 bases and J by 8 bases, and 14 bases separated the two germline ends. The CDR3 spans 14 residues. Here the CDR3 DNA reads TGTGCCAGCAGCTTCGGACAGATCACGGACACCATATATTTT. Amino acid sequence: CASSFGQITDTIYF.